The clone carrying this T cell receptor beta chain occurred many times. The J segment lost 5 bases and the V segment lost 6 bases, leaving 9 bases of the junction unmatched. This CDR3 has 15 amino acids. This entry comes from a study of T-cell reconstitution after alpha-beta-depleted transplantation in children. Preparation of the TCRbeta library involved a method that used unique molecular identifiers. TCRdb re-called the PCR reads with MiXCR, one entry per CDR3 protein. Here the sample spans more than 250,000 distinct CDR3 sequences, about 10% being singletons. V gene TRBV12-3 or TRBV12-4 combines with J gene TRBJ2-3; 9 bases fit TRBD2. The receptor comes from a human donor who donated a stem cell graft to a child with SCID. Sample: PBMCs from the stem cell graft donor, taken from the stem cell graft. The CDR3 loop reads CASSRGTSRVDTQYF. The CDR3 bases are TGTGCCAGCAGCCGGGGGACTAGCAGAGTAGATACGCAGTATTTT.